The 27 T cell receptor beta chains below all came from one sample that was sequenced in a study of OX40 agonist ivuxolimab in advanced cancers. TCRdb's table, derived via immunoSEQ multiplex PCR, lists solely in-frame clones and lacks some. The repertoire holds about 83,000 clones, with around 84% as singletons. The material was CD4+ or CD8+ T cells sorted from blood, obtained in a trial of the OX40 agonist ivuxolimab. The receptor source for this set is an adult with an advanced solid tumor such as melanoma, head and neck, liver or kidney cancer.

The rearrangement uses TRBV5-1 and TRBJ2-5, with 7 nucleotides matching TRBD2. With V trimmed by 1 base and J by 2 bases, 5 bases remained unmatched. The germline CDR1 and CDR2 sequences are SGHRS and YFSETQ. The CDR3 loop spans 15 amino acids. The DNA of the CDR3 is TGCGCCAGCAGCTTGTTTGGGCGGGGGCAAGAGACCCAGTACTTC. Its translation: CASSLFGRGQETQYF.

In DNA form, the CDR3 reads TGCGCCAGCAGCTTGGCAGGGAGCAATCAGCCCCAGCATTTT. It specifies CASSLAGSNQPQHF. V usage is TRBV5-1 and J usage is TRBJ1-5, with D possibly TRBD1 on 5 matching bases. Trimming took 0 bases from V and 1 from J, leaving 5 bases between them. Germline V gene sequence: CDR1 SGHRS, CDR2 YFSETQ. CDR3 size: 14 residues. The full variable domain, with the rest looked up from reference TRBV5-1 and TRBJ1-5, is KAGVTQTPRYLIKTRGQQVTLSCSPISGHRSVSWYQQTPGQGLQFLFEYFSETQRNKGNFPGRFSGRQFSNSRSEMNVSTLELGDSALYLCASSLAGSNQPQHFGDGTRLSIL.

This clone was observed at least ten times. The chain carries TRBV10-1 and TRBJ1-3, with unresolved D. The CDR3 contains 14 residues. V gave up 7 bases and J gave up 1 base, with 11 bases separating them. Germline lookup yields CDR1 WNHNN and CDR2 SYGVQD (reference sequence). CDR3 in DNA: TGCGCCAGCACCCCCTCGTTATCTGGAAACACCATATATTTT. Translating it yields CASTPSLSGNTIYF.

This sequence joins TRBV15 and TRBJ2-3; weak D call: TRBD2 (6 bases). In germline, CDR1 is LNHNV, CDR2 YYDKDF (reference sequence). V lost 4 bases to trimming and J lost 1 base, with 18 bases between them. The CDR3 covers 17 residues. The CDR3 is CATSTGNRIAGTDTQYF. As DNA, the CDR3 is TGTGCCACCAGCACTGGAAACAGGATAGCGGGCACAGATACGCAGTATTTT.

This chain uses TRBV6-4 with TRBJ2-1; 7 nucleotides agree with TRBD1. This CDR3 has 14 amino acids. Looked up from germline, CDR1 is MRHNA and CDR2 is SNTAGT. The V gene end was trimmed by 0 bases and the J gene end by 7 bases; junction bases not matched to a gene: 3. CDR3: CASSDSFRGNEQFF. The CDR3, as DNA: TGTGCCAGCAGTGACTCGTTCAGGGGGAATGAGCAGTTCTTC.

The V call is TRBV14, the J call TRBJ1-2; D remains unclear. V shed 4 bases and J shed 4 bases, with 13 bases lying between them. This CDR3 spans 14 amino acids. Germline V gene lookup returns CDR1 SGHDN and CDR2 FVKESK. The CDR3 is CASSPTLESYGYTF. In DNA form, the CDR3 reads TGTGCCAGCAGCCCGACGTTGGAGAGCTATGGCTACACCTTC.

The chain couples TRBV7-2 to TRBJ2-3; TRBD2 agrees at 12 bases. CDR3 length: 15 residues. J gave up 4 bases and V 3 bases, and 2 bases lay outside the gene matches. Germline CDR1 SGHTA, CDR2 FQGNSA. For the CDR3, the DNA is TGTGCCAGCAGCTTGACTAGCGGGAGTTCAGATACGCAGTATTTT. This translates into CASSLTSGSSDTQYF.

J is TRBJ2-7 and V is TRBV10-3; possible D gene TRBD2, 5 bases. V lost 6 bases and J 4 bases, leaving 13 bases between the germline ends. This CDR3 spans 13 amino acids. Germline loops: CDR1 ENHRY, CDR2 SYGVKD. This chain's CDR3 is CAIRREGSYEQYF. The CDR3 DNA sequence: TGTGCCATCAGGAGGGAAGGGTCGTACGAGCAGTACTTC.

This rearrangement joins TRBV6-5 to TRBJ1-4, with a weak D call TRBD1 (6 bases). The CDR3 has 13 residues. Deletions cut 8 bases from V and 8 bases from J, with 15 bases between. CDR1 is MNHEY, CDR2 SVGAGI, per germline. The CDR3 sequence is CASAWRGGEKLFF. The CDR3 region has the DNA TGTGCCAGCGCCTGGAGGGGGGGGGAAAAACTGTTTTTT.

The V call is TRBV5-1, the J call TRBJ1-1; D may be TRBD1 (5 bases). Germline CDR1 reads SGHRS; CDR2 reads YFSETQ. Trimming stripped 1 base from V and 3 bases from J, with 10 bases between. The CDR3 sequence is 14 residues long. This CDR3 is CASSLSGADTEAFF. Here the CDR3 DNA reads TGCGCCAGCAGCTTGTCTGGGGCGGACACTGAAGCTTTCTTT.

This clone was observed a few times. The CDR3: CASSGQSETQYF. CDR3 bases: TGTGCCAGCAGTGGGCAGTCGGAGACCCAGTACTTC. This chain links TRBV2 with TRBJ2-5; the D is unclear. V was cut by 4 bases and J by 5 bases, with 8 bases left in between. The germline CDR1 and CDR2 sequences are SNHLY and FYNNEI. The CDR3 runs to 12 residues.

CDR3 DNA sequence: TGTGCCAGCAGTTACTCGAGGAAGGGCGCCGGAAACACCATATATTTT. This codes for CASSYSRKGAGNTIYF. The chain has TRBV6-5 and TRBJ1-3; no definite D call. The CDR3 has 16 amino acids. Germline V gene sequence: CDR1 MNHEY, CDR2 SVGAGI. Trimming took off 0 bases at V and 4 bases at J, with 13 bases between the two ends.

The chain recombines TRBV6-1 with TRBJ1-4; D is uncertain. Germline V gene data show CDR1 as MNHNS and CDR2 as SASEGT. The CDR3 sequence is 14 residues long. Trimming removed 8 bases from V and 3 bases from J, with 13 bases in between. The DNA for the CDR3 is TGTGCCAGCGGAGGGCATTCCGCTAATGAAAAACTGTTTTTT. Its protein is CASGGHSANEKLFF.

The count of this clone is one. CDR3 DNA: TGTGCCAGTAGTGTTTTGGACACTACCACCGGGGAGCTGTTTTTT. Its translation is CASSVLDTTTGELFF. The V and J genes are TRBV19 and TRBJ2-2, with a tentative D call TRBD1 (5 bases). The CDR3 extends over 15 amino acids. Trimming took 5 bases from V and 4 from J, leaving 14 bases between them. CDR1 is LNHDA, CDR2 SQIVND, per germline (reference sequence).

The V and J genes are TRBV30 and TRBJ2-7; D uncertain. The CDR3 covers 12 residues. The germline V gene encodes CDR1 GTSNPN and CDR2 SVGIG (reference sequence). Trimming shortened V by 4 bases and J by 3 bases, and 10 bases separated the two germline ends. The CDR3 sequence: CAWKDDVYEQYF. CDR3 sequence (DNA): TGTGCCTGGAAGGATGATGTCTACGAGCAGTACTTC.

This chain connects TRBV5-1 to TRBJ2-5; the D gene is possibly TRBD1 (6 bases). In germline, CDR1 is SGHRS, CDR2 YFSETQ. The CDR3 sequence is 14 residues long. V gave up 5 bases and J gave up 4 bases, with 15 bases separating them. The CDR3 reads CASRTGSGAETQYF. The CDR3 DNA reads TGCGCCAGCAGGACTGGGTCAGGGGCAGAGACCCAGTACTTC.

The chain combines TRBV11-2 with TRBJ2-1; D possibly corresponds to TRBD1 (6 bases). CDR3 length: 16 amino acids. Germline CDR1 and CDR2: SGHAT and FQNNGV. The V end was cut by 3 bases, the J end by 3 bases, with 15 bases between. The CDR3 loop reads CASSFFGQFLYNEQFF. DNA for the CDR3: TGTGCCAGCAGCTTTTTCGGACAGTTCCTCTACAATGAGCAGTTCTTC.

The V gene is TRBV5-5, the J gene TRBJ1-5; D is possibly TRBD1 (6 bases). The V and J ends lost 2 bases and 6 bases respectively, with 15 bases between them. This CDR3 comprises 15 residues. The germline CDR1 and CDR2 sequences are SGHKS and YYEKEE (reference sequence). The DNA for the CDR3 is TGTGCCAGCAGCTTACAGGGAGCGGCCACTCAGCCCCAGCATTTT. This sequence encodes CASSLQGAATQPQHF.

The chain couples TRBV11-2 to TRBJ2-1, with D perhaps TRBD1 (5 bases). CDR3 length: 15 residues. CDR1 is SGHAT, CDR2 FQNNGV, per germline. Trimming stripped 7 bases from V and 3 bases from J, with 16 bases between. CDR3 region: CASTEAGRDYNEQFF. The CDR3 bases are TGTGCCAGCACCGAGGCCGGCAGGGACTACAATGAGCAGTTCTTC.

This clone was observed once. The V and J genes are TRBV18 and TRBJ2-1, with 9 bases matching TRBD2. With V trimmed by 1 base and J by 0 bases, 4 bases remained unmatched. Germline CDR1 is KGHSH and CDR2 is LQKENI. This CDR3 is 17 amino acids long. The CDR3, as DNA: TGTGCCAGCTCACCACAGAGCGGGGGGAGCTCCTACAATGAGCAGTTCTTC. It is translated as CASSPQSGGSSYNEQFF. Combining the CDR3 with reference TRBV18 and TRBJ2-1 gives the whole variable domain NAGVMQNPRHLVRRRGQEARLRCSPMKGHSHVYWYRQLPEEGLKFMVYLQKENIIDESGMPKERFSAEFPKEGPSILRIQQVVRGDSAAYFCASSPQSGGSSYNEQFFGPGTRLTVL.

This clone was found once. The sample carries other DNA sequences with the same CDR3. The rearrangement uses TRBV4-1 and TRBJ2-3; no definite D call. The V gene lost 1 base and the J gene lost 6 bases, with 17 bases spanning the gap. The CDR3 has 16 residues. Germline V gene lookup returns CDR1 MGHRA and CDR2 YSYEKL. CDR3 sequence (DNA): TGCGCCAGCAGCCAAGCGTTGGGCCTCAAAGGGGATACGCAGTATTTT. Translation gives CASSQALGLKGDTQYF.

CDR3 nucleotide sequence: TGTGCCAGCAGTTTAGGACAGAGTATCTACGAGCAGTACTTC. It encodes CASSLGQSIYEQYF. This chain connects TRBV6-1 to TRBJ2-7; D might be TRBD1 (6 bases). Trimming removed 5 bases at V and 3 bases at J, with 14 bases between. The CDR3 spans 14 residues. Germline CDR1 reads MNHNS; CDR2 reads SASEGT.

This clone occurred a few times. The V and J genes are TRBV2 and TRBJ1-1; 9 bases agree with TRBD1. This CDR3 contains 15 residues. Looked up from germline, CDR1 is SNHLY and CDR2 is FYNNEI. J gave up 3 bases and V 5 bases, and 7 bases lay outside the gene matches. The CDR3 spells CASSTDRGRDTEAFF. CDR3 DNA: TGTGCCAGCAGTACGGACAGGGGCAGGGACACTGAAGCTTTCTTT.

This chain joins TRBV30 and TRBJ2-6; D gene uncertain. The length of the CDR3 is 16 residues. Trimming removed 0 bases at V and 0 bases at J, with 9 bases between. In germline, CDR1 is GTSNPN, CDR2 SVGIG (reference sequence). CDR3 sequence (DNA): TGTGCCTGGAGTGTCGGTAGGACCTCTGGGGCCAACGTCCTGACTTTC. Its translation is CAWSVGRTSGANVLTF.

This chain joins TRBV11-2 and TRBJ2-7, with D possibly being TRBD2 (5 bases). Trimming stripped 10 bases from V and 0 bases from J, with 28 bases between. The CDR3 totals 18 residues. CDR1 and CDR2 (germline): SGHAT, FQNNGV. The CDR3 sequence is CANNLRSVPGGSSYEQYF. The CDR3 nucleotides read TGTGCCAATAATCTTAGGTCGGTGCCAGGTGGGAGCTCCTACGAGCAGTACTTC.

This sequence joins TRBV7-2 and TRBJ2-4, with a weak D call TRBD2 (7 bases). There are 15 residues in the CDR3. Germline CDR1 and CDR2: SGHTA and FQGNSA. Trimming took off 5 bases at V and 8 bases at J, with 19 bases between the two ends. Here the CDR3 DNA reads TGTGCCAGCAGCAGACGGGCGGGGGCCGAAGACATTCAGTACTTC. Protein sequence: CASSRRAGAEDIQYF.

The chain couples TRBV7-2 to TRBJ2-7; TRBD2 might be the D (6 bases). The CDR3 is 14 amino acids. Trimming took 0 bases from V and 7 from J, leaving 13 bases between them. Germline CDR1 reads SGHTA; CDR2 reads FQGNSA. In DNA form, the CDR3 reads TGTGCCAGCAGCTTAGCCGGGATAGGGAGGGAGCAGTACTTC. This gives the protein CASSLAGIGREQYF.